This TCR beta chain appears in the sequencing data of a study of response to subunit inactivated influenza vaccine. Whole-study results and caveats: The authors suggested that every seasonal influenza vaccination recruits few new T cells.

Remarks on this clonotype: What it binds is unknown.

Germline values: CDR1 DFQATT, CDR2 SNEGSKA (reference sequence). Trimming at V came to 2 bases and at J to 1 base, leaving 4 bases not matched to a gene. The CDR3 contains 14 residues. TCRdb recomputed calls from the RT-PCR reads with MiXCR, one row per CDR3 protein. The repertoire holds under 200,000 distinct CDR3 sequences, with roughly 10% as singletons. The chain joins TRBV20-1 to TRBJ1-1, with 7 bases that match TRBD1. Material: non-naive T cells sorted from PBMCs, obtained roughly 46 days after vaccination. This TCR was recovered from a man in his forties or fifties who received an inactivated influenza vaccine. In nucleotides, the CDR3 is TGCAGTGCTAGACAGGACAGGTGGAACACTGAAGCTTTCTTT. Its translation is CSARQDRWNTEAFF.